This TCR beta chain stems from a study of T-cell memory formation after mild COVID-19. For the study at large: Each donor largely had its own TCR clusters.

One entry per CDR3 protein, called by TCRdb with MiXCR from the 5' RACE reads. There are hundreds of thousands of distinct CDR3 sequences in the sample; 17% occur only once, and 8.1% lies in the top ten. CDR1 and CDR2 from the germline V gene are MNHNY and SVGAGI (reference sequence). V lost 5 bases to trimming and J lost 1 base, with 14 bases between them. The CDR3 length is 15 residues. V is TRBV6-6 and J is TRBJ1-1; tentatively, D is TRBD1 (6 bases). The sequence came from an adult woman who had mild COVID-19 (a few samples of this study predate the infection). Cell type and time point are not known. The sequenced material came from PBMCs or a T cell subset sorted from them (not recorded which). CDR3 coding DNA: TGTGCCAGCAGTCAAGCCGGACAGTCGAACACTGAAGCTTTCTTT. Amino acids: CASSQAGQSNTEAFF.